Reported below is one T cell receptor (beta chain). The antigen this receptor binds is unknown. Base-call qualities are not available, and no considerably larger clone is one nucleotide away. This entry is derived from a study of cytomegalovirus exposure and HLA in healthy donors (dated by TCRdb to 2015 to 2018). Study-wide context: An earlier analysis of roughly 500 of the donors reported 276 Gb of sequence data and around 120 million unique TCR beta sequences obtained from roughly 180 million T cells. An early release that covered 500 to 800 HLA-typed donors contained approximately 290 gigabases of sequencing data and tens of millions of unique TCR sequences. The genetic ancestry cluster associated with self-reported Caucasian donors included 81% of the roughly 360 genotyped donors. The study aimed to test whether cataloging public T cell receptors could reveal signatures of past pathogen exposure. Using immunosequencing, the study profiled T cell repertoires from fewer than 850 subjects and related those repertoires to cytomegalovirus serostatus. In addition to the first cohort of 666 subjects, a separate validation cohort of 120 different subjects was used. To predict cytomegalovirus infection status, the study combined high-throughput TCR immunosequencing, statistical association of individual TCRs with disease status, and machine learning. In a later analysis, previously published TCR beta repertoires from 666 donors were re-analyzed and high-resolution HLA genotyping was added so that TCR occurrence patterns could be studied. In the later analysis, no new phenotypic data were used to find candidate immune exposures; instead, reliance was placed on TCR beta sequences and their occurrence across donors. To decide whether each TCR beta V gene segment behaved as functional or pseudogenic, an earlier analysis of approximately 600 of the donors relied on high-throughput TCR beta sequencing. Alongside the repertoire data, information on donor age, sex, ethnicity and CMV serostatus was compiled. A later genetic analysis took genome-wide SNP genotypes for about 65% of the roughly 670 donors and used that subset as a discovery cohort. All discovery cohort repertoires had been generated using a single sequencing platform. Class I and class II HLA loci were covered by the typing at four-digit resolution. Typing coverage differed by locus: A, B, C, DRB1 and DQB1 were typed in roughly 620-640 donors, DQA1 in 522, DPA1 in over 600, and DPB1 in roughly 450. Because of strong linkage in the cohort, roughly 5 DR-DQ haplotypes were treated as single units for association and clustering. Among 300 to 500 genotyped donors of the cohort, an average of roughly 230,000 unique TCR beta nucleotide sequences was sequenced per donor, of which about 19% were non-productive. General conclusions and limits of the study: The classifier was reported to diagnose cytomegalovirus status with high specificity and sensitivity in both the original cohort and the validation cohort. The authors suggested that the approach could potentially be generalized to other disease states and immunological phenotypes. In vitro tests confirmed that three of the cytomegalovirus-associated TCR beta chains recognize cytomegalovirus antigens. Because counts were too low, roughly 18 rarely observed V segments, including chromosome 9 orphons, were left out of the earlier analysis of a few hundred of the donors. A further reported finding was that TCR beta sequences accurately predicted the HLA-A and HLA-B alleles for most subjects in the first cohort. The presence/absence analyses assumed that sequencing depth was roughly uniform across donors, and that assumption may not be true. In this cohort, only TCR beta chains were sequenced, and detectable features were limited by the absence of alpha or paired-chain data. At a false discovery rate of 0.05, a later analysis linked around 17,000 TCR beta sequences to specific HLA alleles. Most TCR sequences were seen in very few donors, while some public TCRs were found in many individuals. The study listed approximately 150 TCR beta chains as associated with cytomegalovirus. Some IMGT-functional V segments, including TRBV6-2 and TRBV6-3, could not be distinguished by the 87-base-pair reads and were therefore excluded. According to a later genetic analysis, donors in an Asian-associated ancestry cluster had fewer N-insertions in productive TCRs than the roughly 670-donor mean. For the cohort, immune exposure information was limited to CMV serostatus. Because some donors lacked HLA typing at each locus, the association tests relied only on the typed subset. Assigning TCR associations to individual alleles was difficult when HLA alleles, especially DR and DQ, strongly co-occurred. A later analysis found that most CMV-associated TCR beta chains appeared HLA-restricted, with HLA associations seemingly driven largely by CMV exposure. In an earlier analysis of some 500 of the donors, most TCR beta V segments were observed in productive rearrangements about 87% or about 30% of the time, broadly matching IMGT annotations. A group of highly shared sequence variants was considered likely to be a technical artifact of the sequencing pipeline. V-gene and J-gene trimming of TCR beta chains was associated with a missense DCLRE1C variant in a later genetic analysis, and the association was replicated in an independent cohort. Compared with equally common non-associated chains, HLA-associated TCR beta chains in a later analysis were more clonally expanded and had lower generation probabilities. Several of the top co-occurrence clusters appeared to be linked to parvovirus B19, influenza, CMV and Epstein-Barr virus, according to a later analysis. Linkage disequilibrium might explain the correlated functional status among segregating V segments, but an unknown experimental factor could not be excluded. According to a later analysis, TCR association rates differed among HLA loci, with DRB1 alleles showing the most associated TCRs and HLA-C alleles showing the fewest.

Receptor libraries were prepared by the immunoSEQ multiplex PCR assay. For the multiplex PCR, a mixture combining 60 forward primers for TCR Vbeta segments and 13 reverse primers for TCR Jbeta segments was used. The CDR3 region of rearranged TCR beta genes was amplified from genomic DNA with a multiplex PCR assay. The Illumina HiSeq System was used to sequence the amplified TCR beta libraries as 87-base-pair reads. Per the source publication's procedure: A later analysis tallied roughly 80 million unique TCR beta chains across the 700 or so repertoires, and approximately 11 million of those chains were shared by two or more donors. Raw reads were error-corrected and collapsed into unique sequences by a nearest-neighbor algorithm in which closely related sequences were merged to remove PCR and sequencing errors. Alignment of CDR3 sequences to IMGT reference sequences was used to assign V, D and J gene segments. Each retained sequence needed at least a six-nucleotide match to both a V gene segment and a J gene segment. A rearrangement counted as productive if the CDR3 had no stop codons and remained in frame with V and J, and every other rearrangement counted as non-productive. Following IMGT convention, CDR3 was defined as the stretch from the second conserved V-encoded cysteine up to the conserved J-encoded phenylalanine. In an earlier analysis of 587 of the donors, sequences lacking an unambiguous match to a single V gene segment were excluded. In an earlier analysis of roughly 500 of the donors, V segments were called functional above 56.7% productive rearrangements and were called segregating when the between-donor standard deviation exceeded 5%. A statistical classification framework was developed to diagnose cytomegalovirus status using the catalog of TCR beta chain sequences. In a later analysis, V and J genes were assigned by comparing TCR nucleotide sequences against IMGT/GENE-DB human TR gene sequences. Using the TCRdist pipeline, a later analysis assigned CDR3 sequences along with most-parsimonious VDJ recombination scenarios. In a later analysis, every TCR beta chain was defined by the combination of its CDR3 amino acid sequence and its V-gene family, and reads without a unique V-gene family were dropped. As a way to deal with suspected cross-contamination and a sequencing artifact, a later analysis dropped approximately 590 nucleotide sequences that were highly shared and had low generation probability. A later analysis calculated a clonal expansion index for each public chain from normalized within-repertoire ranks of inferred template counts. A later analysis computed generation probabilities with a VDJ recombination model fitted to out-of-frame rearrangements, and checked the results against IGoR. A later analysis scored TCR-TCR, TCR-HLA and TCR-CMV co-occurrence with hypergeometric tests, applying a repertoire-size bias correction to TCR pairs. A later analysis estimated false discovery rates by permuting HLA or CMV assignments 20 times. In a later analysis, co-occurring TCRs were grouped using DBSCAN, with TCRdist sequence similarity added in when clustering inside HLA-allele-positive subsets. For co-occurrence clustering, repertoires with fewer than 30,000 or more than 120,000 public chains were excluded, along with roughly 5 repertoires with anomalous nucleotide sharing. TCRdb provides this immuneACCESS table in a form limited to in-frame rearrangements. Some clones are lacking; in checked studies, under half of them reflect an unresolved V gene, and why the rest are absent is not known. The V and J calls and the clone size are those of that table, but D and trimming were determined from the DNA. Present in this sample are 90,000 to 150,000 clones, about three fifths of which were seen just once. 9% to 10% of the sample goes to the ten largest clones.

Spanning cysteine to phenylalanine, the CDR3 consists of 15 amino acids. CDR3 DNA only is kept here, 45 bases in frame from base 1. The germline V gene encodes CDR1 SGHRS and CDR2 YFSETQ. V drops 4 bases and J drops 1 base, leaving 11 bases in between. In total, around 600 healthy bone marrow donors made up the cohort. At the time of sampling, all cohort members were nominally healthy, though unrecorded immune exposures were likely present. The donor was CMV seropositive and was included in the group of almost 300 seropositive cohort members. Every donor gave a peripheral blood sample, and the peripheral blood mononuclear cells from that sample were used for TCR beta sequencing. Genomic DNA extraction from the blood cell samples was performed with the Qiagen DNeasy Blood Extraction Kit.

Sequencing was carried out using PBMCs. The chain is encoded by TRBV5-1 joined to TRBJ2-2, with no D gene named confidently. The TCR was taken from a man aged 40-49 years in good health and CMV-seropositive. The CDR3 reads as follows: CASSGQAVNTGELFF. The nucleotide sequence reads TGCGCCAGCAGCGGGCAGGCCGTGAACACCGGGGAGCTGTTTTTT.